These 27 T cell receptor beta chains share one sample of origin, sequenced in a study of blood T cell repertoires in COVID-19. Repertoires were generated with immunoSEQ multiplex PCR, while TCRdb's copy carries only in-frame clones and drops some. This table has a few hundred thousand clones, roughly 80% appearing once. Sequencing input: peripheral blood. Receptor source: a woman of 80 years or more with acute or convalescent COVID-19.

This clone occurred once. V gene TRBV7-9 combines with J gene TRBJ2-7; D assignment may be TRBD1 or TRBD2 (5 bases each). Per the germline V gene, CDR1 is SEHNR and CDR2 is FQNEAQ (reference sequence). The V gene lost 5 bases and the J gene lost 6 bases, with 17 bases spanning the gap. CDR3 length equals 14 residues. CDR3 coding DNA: TGTGCCAGCAGCAGGGACGCTCCTAAAGCCGAGCAGTACTTC. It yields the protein CASSRDAPKAEQYF.

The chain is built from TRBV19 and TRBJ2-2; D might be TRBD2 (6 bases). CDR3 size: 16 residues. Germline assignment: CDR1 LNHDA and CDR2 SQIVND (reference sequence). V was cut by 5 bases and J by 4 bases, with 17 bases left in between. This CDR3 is CASSDRLERGTGELFF. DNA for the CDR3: TGTGCCAGTAGTGACAGACTAGAGCGCGGCACCGGGGAGCTGTTTTTT.

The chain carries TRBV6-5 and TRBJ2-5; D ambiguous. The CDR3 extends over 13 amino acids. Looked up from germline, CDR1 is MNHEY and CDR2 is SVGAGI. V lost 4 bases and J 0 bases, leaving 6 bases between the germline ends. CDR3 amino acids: CASSLGYQETQYF. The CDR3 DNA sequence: TGTGCCAGCAGTTTGGGCTACCAAGAGACCCAGTACTTC.

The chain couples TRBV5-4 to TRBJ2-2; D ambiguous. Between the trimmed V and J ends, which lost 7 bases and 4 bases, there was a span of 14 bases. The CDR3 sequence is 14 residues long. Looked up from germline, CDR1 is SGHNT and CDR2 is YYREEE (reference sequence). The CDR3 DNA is TGTGCCAGCTCGATGTGGAGTGGCACCGGGGAGCTGTTTTTT. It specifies CASSMWSGTGELFF.

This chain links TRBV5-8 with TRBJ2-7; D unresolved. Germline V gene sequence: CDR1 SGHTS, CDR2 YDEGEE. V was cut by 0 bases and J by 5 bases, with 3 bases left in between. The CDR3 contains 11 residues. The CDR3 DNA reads TGTGCCAGCAGCTTGGTAGACGAGCAGTACTTC. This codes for CASSLVDEQYF.

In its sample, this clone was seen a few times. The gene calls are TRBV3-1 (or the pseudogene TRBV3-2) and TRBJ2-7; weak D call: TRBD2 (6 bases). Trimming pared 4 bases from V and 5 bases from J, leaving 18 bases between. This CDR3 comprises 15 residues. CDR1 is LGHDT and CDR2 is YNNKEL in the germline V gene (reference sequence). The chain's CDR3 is CASSPGGTDSDEQYF. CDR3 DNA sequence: TGTGCCAGCAGCCCCGGCGGGACTGACAGCGACGAGCAGTACTTC.

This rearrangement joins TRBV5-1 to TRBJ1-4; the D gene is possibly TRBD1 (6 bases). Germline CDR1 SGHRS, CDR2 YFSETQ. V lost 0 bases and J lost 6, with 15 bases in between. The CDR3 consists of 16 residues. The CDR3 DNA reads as TGCGCCAGCAGCTTGGCGGCGGACAGACCTTATGAAAAACTGTTTTTT. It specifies CASSLAADRPYEKLFF.

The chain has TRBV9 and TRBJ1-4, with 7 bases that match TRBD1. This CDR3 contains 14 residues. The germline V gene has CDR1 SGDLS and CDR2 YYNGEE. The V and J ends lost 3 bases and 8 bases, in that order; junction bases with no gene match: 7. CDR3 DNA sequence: TGTGCCAGCAGCGGCCGACAGGGAAGCGAAAAACTGTTTTTT. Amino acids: CASSGRQGSEKLFF.

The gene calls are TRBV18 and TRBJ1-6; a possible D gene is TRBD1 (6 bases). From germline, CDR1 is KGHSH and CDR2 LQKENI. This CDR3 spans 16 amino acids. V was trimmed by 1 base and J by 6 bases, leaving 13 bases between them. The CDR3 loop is CASSPLSAGVNSPLHF. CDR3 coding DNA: TGTGCCAGCTCACCACTGTCCGCAGGGGTTAATTCACCCCTCCACTTT. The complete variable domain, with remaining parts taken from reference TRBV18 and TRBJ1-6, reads NAGVMQNPRHLVRRRGQEARLRCSPMKGHSHVYWYRQLPEEGLKFMVYLQKENIIDESGMPKERFSAEFPKEGPSILRIQQVVRGDSAAYFCASSPLSAGVNSPLHFGNGTRLTVT.

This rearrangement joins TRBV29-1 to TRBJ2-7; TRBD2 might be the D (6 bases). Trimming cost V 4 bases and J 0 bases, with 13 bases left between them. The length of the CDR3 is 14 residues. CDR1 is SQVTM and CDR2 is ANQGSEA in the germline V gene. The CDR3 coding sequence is TGCAGCGTTGGAAGTAGCGGTCCCTCCTACGAGCAGTACTTC. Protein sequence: CSVGSSGPSYEQYF.

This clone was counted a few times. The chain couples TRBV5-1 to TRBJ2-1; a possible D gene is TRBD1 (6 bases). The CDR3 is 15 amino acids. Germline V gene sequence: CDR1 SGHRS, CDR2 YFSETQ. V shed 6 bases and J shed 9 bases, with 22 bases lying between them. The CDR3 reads CASTPGAQAIGEQFF. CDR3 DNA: TGCGCCAGCACCCCAGGGGCCCAAGCTATTGGTGAGCAGTTCTTC.

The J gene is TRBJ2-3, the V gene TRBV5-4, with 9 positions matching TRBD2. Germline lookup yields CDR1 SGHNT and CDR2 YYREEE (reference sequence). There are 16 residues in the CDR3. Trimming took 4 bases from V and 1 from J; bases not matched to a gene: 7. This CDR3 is CASSPGLAPGTDTQYF. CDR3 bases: TGTGCCAGCAGCCCAGGACTAGCGCCGGGCACAGATACGCAGTATTTT.

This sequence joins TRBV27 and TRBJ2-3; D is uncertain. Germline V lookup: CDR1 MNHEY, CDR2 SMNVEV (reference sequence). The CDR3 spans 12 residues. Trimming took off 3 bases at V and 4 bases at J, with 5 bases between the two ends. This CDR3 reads CASSFVADTQYF. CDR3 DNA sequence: TGTGCCAGCAGTTTTGTCGCAGATACGCAGTATTTT.

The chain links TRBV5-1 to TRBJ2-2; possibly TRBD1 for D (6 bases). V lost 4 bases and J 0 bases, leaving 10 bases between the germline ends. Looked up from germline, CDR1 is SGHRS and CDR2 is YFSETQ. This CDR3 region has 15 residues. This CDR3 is CASSEGQPNTGELFF. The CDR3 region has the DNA TGCGCCAGCAGCGAAGGACAGCCGAACACCGGGGAGCTGTTTTTT. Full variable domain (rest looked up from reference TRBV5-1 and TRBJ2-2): KAGVTQTPRYLIKTRGQQVTLSCSPISGHRSVSWYQQTPGQGLQFLFEYFSETQRNKGNFPGRFSGRQFSNSRSEMNVSTLELGDSALYLCASSEGQPNTGELFFGEGSRLTVL.

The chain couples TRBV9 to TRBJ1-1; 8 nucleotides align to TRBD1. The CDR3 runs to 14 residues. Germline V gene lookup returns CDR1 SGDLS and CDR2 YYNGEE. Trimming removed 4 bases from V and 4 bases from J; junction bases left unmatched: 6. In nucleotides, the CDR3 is TGTGCCAGCAGCATACAGGGGGAAGGCACTGAAGCTTTCTTT. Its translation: CASSIQGEGTEAFF.

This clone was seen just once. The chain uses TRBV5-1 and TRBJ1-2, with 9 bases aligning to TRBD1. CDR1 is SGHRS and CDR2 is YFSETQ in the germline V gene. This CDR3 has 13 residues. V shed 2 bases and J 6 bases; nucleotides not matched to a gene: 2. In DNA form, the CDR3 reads TGCGCCAGCAGCTTACAGGGGGCGGATGGCTACACCTTC. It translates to CASSLQGADGYTF.

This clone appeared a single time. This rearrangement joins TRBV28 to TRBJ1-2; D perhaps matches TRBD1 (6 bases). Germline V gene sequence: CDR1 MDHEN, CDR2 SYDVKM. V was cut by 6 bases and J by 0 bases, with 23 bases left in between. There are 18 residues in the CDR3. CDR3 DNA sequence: TGTGCCAGCAGCACAACGGGAGGGGGTACAATCTCTAACTATGGCTACACCTTC. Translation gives CASSTTGGGTISNYGYTF.

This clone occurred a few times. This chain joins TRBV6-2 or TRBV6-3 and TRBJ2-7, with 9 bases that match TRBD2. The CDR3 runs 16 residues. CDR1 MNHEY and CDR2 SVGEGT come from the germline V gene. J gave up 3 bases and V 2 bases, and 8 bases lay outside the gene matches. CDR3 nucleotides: TGTGCCAGCAGTTACGAGGTAGCGGGGGCGAACTACGAGCAGTACTTC. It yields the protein CASSYEVAGANYEQYF.

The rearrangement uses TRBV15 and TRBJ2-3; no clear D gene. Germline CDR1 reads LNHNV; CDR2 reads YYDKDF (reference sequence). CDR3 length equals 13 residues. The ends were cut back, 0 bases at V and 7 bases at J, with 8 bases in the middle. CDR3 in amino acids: CATSRDTEYTQYF. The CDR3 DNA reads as TGTGCCACCAGCAGAGATACTGAATATACGCAGTATTTT.

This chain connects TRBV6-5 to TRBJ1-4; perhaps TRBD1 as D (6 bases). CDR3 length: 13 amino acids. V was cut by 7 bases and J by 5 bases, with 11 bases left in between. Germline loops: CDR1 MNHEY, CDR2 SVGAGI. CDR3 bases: TGTGCCAGCACTCGGACAGTCAATGAAAAACTGTTTTTT. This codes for CASTRTVNEKLFF.

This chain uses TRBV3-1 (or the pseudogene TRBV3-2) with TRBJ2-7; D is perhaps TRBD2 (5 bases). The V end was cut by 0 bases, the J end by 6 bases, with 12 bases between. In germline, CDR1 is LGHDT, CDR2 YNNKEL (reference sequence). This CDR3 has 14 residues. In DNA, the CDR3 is TGTGCCAGCAGCCAAGATTTGAGCGGAGGCGAGCAGTACTTC. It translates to CASSQDLSGGEQYF.

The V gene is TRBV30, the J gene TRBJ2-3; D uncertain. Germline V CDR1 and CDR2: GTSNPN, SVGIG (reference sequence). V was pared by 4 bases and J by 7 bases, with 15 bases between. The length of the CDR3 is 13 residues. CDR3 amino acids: CAWTVTGAYTQYF. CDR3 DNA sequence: TGTGCCTGGACCGTTACCGGAGCTTATACGCAGTATTTT.

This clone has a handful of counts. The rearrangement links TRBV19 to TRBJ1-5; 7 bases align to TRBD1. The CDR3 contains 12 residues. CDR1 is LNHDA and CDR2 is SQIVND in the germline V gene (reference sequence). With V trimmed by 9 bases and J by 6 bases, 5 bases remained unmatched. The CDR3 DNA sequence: TGTGCCAGCAGACAGGGAGGTCAGCCCCAGCATTTT. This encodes CASRQGGQPQHF.

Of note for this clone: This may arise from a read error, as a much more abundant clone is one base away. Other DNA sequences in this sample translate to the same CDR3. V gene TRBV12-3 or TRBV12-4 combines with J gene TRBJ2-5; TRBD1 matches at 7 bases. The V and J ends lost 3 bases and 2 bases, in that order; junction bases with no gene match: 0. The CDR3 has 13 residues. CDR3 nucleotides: TGTGCCAGCAGTTTGGGACAGCAAGAGACCCAGTACTTC. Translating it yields CASSLGQQETQYF.

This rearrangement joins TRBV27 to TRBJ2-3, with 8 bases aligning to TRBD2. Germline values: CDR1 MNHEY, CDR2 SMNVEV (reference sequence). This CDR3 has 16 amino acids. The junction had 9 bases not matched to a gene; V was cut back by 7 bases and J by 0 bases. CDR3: CASTGGAAISTDTQYF. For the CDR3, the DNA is TGTGCCAGCACCGGGGGGGCGGCCATTAGCACAGATACGCAGTATTTT.

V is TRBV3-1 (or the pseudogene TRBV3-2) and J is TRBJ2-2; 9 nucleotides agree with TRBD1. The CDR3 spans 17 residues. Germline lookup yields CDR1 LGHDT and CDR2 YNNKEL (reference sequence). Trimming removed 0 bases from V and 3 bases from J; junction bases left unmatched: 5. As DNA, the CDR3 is TGTGCCAGCAGCCAAGATGGACAGGGGATAGACACCGGGGAGCTGTTTTTT. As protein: CASSQDGQGIDTGELFF.

CDR3 protein: CASSKDSLSSYNEQFF. The CDR3 region has the DNA TGTGCCAGTAGTAAAGACTCCCTAAGCTCCTACAATGAGCAGTTCTTC. This rearrangement joins TRBV19 to TRBJ2-1; D remains unclear. The CDR3 extends over 16 amino acids. Trimming stripped 4 bases from V and 0 bases from J, with 13 bases between. Germline CDR1 reads LNHDA; CDR2 reads SQIVND (reference sequence).